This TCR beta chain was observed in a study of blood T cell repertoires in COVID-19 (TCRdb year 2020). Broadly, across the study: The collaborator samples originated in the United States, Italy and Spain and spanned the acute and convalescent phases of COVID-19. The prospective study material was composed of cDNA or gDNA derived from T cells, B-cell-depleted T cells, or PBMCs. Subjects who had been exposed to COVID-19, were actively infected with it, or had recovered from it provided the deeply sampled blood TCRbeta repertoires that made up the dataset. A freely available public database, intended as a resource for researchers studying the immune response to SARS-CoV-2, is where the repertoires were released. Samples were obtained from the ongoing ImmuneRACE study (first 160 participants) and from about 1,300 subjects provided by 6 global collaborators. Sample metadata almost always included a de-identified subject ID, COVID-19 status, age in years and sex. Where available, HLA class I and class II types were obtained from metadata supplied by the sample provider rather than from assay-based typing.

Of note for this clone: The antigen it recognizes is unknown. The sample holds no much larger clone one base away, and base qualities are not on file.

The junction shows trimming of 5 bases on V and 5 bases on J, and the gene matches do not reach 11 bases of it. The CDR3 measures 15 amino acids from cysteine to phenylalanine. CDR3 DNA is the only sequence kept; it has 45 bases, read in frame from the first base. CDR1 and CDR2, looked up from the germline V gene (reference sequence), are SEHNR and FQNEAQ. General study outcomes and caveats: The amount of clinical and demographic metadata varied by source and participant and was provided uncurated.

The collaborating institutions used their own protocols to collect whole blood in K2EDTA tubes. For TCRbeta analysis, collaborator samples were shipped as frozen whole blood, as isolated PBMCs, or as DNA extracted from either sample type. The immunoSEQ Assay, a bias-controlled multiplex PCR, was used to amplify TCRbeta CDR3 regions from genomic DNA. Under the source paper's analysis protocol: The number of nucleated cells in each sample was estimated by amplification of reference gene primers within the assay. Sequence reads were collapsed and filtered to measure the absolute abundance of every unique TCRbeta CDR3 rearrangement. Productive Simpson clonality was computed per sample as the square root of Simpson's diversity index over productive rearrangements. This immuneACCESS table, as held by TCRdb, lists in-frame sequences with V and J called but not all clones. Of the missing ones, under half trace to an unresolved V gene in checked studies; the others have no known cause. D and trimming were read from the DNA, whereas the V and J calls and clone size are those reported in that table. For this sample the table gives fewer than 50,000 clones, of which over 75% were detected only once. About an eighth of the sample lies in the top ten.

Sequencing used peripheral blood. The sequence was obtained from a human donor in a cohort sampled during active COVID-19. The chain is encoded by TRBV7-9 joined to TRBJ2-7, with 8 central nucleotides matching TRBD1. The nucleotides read TGTGCCAGCAGCCAATTGGGGCAGGGGGCACACGAGCAGTACTTC. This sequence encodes CASSQLGQGAHEQYF.